The 2 T cell receptor beta chains in this list originate from one sample, sequenced in a study of beta chain features in type 1 diabetes. The whole isolated RNA underwent reverse transcription, so sequencing captured expressed TCRB transcripts. Measured with immunoSEQ multiplex PCR; TCRdb has only the in-frame clones, and not every one. The sample includes 390,000 or so clones, 14% of them seen just once. Sequencing was performed on naive CD4+ T cells from blood. Every receptor here comes from a man aged 25-40 years in good health.

This clone has a handful of counts. The gene calls are TRBV30 and TRBJ1-1; no clear D gene. The CDR3 covers 13 residues. V dropped 2 bases and J dropped 0 bases, with 7 bases sitting between them. The germline V gene has CDR1 GTSNPN and CDR2 SVGIG (reference sequence). The CDR3 region is CAWSNRMNTEAFF. The CDR3 nucleotides read TGTGCCTGGAGTAACCGGATGAACACTGAAGCTTTCTTT.

The chain recombines TRBV7-2 with TRBJ2-4; D may be TRBD2 (5 bases). V lost 3 bases and J lost 10, with 10 bases in between. Germline V gene lookup returns CDR1 SGHTA and CDR2 FQGNSA. This CDR3 comprises 12 residues. The CDR3 DNA follows: TGTGCCAGCAGCTTCGGTAGAGGGATTCAGTACTTC. Residues: CASSFGRGIQYF. Together with reference TRBV7-2 and TRBJ2-4, the CDR3 gives the full variable domain: GAGVSQSPSNKVTEKGKDVELRCDPISGHTALYWYRQSLGQGLEFLIYFQGNSAPDKSGLPSDRFSAERTGGSVSTLTIQRTQQEDSAVYLCASSFGRGIQYFGAGTRLSVL.